A selection of T cell receptor beta chains follows, all from one sample in a study of blood T cells in healthy people across ages. MiXCR, run by TCRdb on the 5' RACE reads, gives a single entry per CDR3 protein. The sample shows about 760,000 distinct CDR3 sequences, around a quarter of them seen only once. This same sample was also taken into another study, of T cells of mothers and their children.

Sequences were obtained from blood. All receptors derive from a boy aged 5 to 17 in good health. Both conserved end residues are part of each CDR3. Each record gives: J gene, D gene, V gene, clone size, CDR3 protein, CDR3 DNA. The D gene is left open where the match is weak. Not all rows give a size; the values are once, few, many and, for expanded clones, a class.

>TRBJ2-4|NA|TRBV7-2|few
CASSTRSLAKNIQYF
TGTGCCAGCAGCACCAGGAGCTTAGCCAAAAACATTCAGTACTTC
>TRBJ2-3|NA|TRBV29-1|NA
CSVVLTDTQYF
TGCAGCGTTGTTCTCACAGATACGCAGTATTTT
>TRBJ2-7|NA|TRBV20-1|NA
CSAKTGPSSYEQYF
TGCAGTGCTAAAACGGGGCCGAGCTCCTACGAGCAGTACTTC
>TRBJ2-1|TRBD2|TRBV7-8|NA
CASSLGSAGVNEQFF
TGTGCCAGCAGCTTAGGATCGGCGGGAGTTAATGAGCAGTTCTTC
>TRBJ2-5|NA|TRBV29-1|NA
CSAVQFGETQYF
TGCAGCGCCGTACAGTTCGGAGAGACCCAGTACTTC
>TRBJ1-3|NA|TRBV5-1|NA
CASSLAFGNSGNTIYF
TGCGCCAGCAGCTTGGCGTTCGGGAACTCTGGAAACACCATATATTTT
>TRBJ2-6|NA|TRBV13|NA
CASRPFGGPTGANVLTF
TGTGCCAGCAGACCGTTTGGGGGGCCCACTGGGGCCAACGTCCTGACTTTC
>TRBJ2-1|TRBD1|TRBV7-2|few
CASSAGQVTYNEQFF
TGTGCCAGCAGCGCGGGACAGGTAACCTACAATGAGCAGTTCTTC
>TRBJ1-4|TRBD1|TRBV7-2|NA
CASSLGTGRVANEKLFF
TGTGCCAGCAGCTTAGGGACAGGGAGAGTGGCTAATGAAAAACTGTTTTTT
>TRBJ2-7|NA|TRBV12-3/TRBV12-4|once
CASSSSIEQYF
TGTGCCAGCAGTTCCAGCATCGAGCAGTACTTC
>TRBJ2-1|TRBD2|TRBV7-2|few
CASSIQRERNEQFF
TGTGCCAGCAGCATCCAGCGGGAGAGGAATGAGCAGTTCTTC
>TRBJ2-3|NA|TRBV2|few
CASQDLDAQYF
TGTGCCAGCCAGGACCTGGATGCGCAGTATTTT
>TRBJ2-3|TRBD2|TRBV13|few
CASSARGELAGTDTQYF
TGTGCCAGCAGCGCCCGGGGAGAACTAGCGGGCACAGATACGCAGTATTTT
>TRBJ2-1|NA|TRBV18|NA
CASSQLGEANEQFF
TGTGCCAGCTCACAGCTGGGTGAGGCAAATGAGCAGTTCTTC
>TRBJ2-7|TRBD2|TRBV20-1|NA
CSTRGLAASYEQYF
TGCAGTACTAGAGGACTAGCGGCCTCCTACGAGCAGTACTTC
>TRBJ1-1|TRBD1|TRBV27|few
CASRIGGGNTEAFF
TGTGCCAGCAGGATAGGGGGCGGGAACACTGAAGCTTTCTTT
>TRBJ1-2|NA|TRBV7-9|NA
CASSYDITYGYTF
TGTGCCAGCAGTTATGACATCACCTATGGCTACACCTTC
>TRBJ2-5|NA|TRBV7-8|few
CASSLALKGSGETQYF
TGTGCCAGCAGCTTAGCTCTTAAGGGATCAGGAGAGACCCAGTACTTC
>TRBJ2-1|NA|TRBV12-3/TRBV12-4|NA
CASSVKGTYNEQFF
TGTGCCAGCAGTGTGAAGGGAACCTACAATGAGCAGTTCTTC
>TRBJ1-2|TRBD1|TRBV27|NA
CASSLSTGGYGYTF
TGTGCCAGCAGTTTATCAACAGGGGGCTATGGCTACACCTTC
>TRBJ2-5|NA|TRBV27|NA
CASRSGRRGQETQYF
TGTGCCAGCCGGTCCGGGCGTAGGGGGCAAGAGACCCAGTACTTC
>TRBJ2-1|NA|TRBV7-9|NA
CASSLLLLYNEQFF
TGTGCCAGCAGCTTACTACTACTCTACAATGAGCAGTTCTTC
>TRBJ2-4|TRBD2|TRBV29-1|NA
CSVVGGWNIQYF
TGCAGCGTTGTGGGAGGGTGGAACATTCAGTACTTC
>TRBJ1-6|NA|TRBV6-5|NA
CASSYSSSGFEPHNSPLHF
TGTGCCAGCAGTTACTCGAGTTCTGGTTTTGAACCTCATAATTCACCCCTCCACTTT
>TRBJ2-1|NA|TRBV29-1|few
CSPLGGEDNEQFF
TGCAGCCCCTTAGGGGGGGAGGACAATGAGCAGTTCTTC
>TRBJ1-2|TRBD1|TRBV5-6|NA
CASSVMGQLFYGYTF
TGTGCCAGCAGCGTCATGGGACAGCTCTTCTATGGCTACACCTTC
>TRBJ2-5|NA|TRBV7-9|few
CASSLGSGTQYF
TGTGCCAGCAGCTTAGGGTCCGGGACCCAGTACTTC
>TRBJ2-7|NA|TRBV10-2|NA
CASRDHSGLEQYF
TGCGCCAGCAGGGACCACAGTGGGCTCGAGCAGTACTTC
>TRBJ2-7|TRBD2|TRBV5-1|few
CASSLPSGKAYEQYF
TGCGCCAGCAGCTTGCCTAGCGGGAAAGCCTACGAGCAGTACTTC
>TRBJ2-7|TRBD2|TRBV28|few
CASSDRVGLAGVYEQYF
TGTGCCAGCAGTGACAGGGTGGGACTAGCGGGAGTATACGAGCAGTACTTC
>TRBJ2-7|NA|TRBV5-1|many
CASSFEGYEQYF
TGCGCCAGCAGCTTCGAAGGCTACGAGCAGTACTTC
>TRBJ2-1|TRBD2|TRBV20-1|few
CSASSSGSYNEQFF
TGCAGTGCTAGCTCTAGCGGGAGCTACAATGAGCAGTTCTTC
>TRBJ2-6|NA|TRBV7-6|NA
CASSHRPTLSGANVLTF
TGTGCCAGCAGCCACAGACCGACCCTCTCTGGGGCCAACGTCCTGACTTTC
>TRBJ2-3|NA|TRBV24-1|NA
CATNREGIDTQYF
TGTGCCACCAACAGGGAGGGAATTGATACGCAGTATTTT
>TRBJ2-1|NA|TRBV11-1|NA
CASRGFSYNEQFF
TGTGCCAGCCGGGGTTTCTCCTACAATGAGCAGTTCTTC
>TRBJ2-2|TRBD1|TRBV10-3|NA
CAISDPGGYTGELFF
TGTGCCATCAGTGATCCAGGGGGCTACACCGGGGAGCTGTTTTTT
>TRBJ2-4|NA|TRBV10-3|NA
CAISAKNIQYF
TGTGCCATCAGTGCCAAAAACATTCAGTACTTC
>TRBJ2-3|TRBD1|TRBV6-5|NA
CASSYSSPGQVLDTQYF
TGTGCCAGCAGTTACTCGAGTCCAGGACAGGTGTTAGATACGCAGTATTTT
>TRBJ2-5|NA|TRBV29-1|many
CSVVIPAARQYF
TGCAGCGTTGTCATTCCGGCCGCGAGGCAGTACTTC
>TRBJ2-5|TRBD2|TRBV11-1|NA
CASSLEHTAGGPEAYQETQYF
TGTGCCAGCAGCTTAGAACATACAGCGGGGGGGCCAGAGGCGTACCAAGAGACCCAGTACTTC
>TRBJ2-7|NA|TRBV5-1|NA
CASSLAGGVPYEQYF
TGCGCCAGCAGCTTGGCAGGTGGTGTCCCCTACGAGCAGTACTTC
>TRBJ2-5|NA|TRBV25-1|NA
CASSLLGKQETQYF
TGTGCCAGCAGTCTCCTTGGGAAACAAGAGACCCAGTACTTC
>TRBJ2-5|NA|TRBV5-1|few
CASSLGGEGETQYF
TGCGCCAGCAGCCTCGGGGGTGAAGGAGAGACCCAGTACTTC
>TRBJ2-1|NA|TRBV11-1|NA
CASSLAPKEDPLYNEQFF
TGTGCCAGCAGCTTAGCTCCCAAGGAGGACCCGCTCTACAATGAGCAGTTCTTC
>TRBJ2-5|NA|TRBV7-2|NA
CASSFEPETQYF
TGTGCCAGCAGCTTTGAACCAGAGACCCAGTACTTC
>TRBJ2-3|NA|TRBV20-1|NA
CSAPKNQGGFTDTQYF
TGCAGTGCTCCGAAAAATCAGGGGGGCTTCACAGATACGCAGTATTTT
>TRBJ2-2|NA|TRBV7-8|few
CASSFPKGTGELFF
TGTGCCAGCAGCTTCCCAAAGGGGACCGGGGAGCTGTTTTTT
>TRBJ2-3|TRBD2|TRBV18|few
CASSPSRGAPDTQYF
TGTGCCAGCTCACCATCGCGGGGGGCCCCAGATACGCAGTATTTT